What follows describes a single T cell receptor beta chain. The data belong to a study of blood T cell repertoires in COVID-19. Data came from immunoSEQ multiplex PCR; TCRdb stores just in-frame clones and leaves some out. The profile shows 180,000 or so clones, over 80% of them singletons. CDR3 length equals 11 residues. V shed 7 bases and J 11 bases; nucleotides not matched to a gene: 6. Germline lookup yields CDR1 DFQATT and CDR2 SNEGSKA (reference sequence). The clonotype was recovered from a woman aged 55-70 years who had recovered from COVID-19. Sample: PBMCs or T cells enriched from blood (not recorded which). J is TRBJ1-1 and V is TRBV20-1; TRBD1 agrees at 11 bases. The CDR3 nucleotides are TGCAGTGTGGACAGGGGGCCATCGGCTTTCTTT. Translated: CSVDRGPSAFF.